A single sample is the source of the 27 T cell receptor beta chains below, sequenced in a study of OX40 agonist ivuxolimab in advanced cancers. Assay used: immunoSEQ multiplex PCR; TCRdb lists only in-frame clones, some missing. The repertoire holds about 33,000 clones, with about 88% as singletons. This specimen was CD4+ or CD8+ T cells sorted from blood, taken in a trial of the OX40 agonist ivuxolimab. These receptors were taken from an adult with an advanced solid tumor such as melanoma, head and neck, liver or kidney cancer.

The chain employs TRBV6-5 and TRBJ2-7; D tentatively fits TRBD1 or TRBD2 (5 bases each). V was shortened by 6 bases and J by 4 bases, with 13 bases between the two germline ends. CDR3 length: 13 residues. Germline V lookup: CDR1 MNHEY, CDR2 SVGAGI. This CDR3 is CASRQRGPYEQYF. The CDR3, as DNA: TGTGCCAGCAGACAGAGGGGTCCTTACGAGCAGTACTTC.

The genes are TRBV30 and TRBJ1-3; unclear D gene. V lost 4 bases to trimming and J lost 4 bases, with 8 bases between them. The CDR3 spans 12 residues. Germline assignment: CDR1 GTSNPN and CDR2 SVGIG (reference sequence). CDR3 in DNA: TGTGCCTGGAAGTATGCCGGAAACACCATATATTTT. It yields the protein CAWKYAGNTIYF.

The sample holds a few counts of this clone. The rearrangement uses TRBV2 and TRBJ2-7; TRBD1 matches at 9 bases. There are 14 residues in the CDR3. J gave up 6 bases and V 4 bases, and 7 bases lay outside the gene matches. From germline, CDR1 is SNHLY and CDR2 FYNNEI. As DNA, the CDR3 is TGTGCCAGCAGTGCCGGGACAGGGAACTCCGAGCAGTACTTC. It codes for CASSAGTGNSEQYF. Full variable domain (rest looked up from reference TRBV2 and TRBJ2-7): EPEVTQTPSHQVTQMGQEVILRCVPISNHLYFYWYRQILGQKVEFLVSFYNNEISEKSEIFDDQFSVERPDGSNFTLKIRSTKLEDSAMYFCASSAGTGNSEQYFGPGTRLTVT.

The chain employs TRBV4-3 and TRBJ2-7; possibly TRBD1 for D (6 bases). Per germline, CDR1 LGHNA and CDR2 YSLEER. The germline V and J ends were trimmed by 1 base and 0 bases, with 10 bases remaining between them. CDR3 length equals 15 residues. The CDR3 region has the DNA TGCGCCAGCAGCCAAGGTACGGACAGCTCCTACGAGCAGTACTTC. Translation gives CASSQGTDSSYEQYF.

V and J are TRBV6-6 and TRBJ2-3; 8 bases are shared with TRBD2. V lost 4 bases, J lost 5 bases, and 8 bases stayed unmatched. Per germline, CDR1 MNHNY and CDR2 SVGAGI (reference sequence). CDR3 length: 15 amino acids. This CDR3 reads CASSLQRELVDTQYF. CDR3 DNA: TGTGCCAGCAGTTTGCAGCGGGAGTTGGTAGATACGCAGTATTTT.

The CDR3 region is CASSQVDSNYGYTF. The CDR3 DNA is TGCGCCAGCAGCCAAGTTGACTCTAACTATGGCTACACCTTC. The chain uses TRBV4-1 and TRBJ1-2; D gene ambiguous. Trimming pared 1 base from V and 0 bases from J, leaving 6 bases between. The CDR3 runs to 14 residues. CDR1 is MGHRA, CDR2 YSYEKL, per germline.

The chain links TRBV19 to TRBJ1-1; no firm D call. Germline CDR1 LNHDA, CDR2 SQIVND (reference sequence). V was trimmed by 10 bases and J by 4 bases, leaving 10 bases between them. This CDR3 contains 11 residues. The CDR3 bases are TGTGCCACGCGAATGGGCACTGAAGCTTTCTTT. Amino acids: CATRMGTEAFF.

With respect to this clone: With a much larger clone just one base away, this may be a read error. The sample holds other DNA sequences that translate to the same CDR3. V usage is TRBV9 and J usage is TRBJ2-3; D possibly corresponds to TRBD2 (5 bases). V was cut by 0 bases and J by 6 bases, with 11 bases left in between. The CDR3 has 14 residues. CDR1 and CDR2 (germline): SGDLS, YYNGEE. DNA of the CDR3: TGTGCCAGCAGCGTAGCTTACCGAGGGGATACGCAGTATTTT. Protein: CASSVAYRGDTQYF.

This rearrangement joins TRBV27 to TRBJ1-2, with TRBD1 identical over 9 bases. Germline CDR1 reads MNHEY; CDR2 reads SMNVEV (reference sequence). J was trimmed by 6 bases and V by 5 bases; bases with no gene match: 4. CDR3 length equals 13 residues. CDR3 amino acids: CASSQTGGNGYTF. Here the CDR3 DNA reads TGTGCCAGCAGTCAGACAGGGGGGAATGGCTACACCTTC.

V usage is TRBV11-2 and J usage is TRBJ2-7; D is possibly TRBD1 (6 bases). The length of the CDR3 is 19 residues. Germline V CDR1 and CDR2: SGHAT, FQNNGV. V shed 2 bases and J shed 6 bases, with 29 bases lying between them. The CDR3 loop reads CASSLTGTPSGGVPTEQYF. CDR3 nucleotide sequence: TGTGCCAGCAGCTTAACCGGGACACCCAGCGGCGGAGTCCCTACCGAGCAGTACTTC.

This chain connects TRBV7-9 to TRBJ2-1; D tentatively reads TRBD1 or TRBD2 (5 bases each). The CDR3 length is 16 residues. Germline CDR1 and CDR2: SEHNR and FQNEAQ (reference sequence). Trimming left V 5 bases short and J 4 bases short, with 18 bases between. This chain's CDR3 is CASSAQSGRGYNEQFF. The CDR3 DNA reads TGTGCCAGCAGCGCTCAGTCGGGACGGGGATACAATGAGCAGTTCTTC.

This chain uses TRBV5-8 with TRBJ2-2; no clear D. This CDR3 has 13 amino acids. In germline, CDR1 is SGHTS, CDR2 YDEGEE. V lost 0 bases and J 13 bases, leaving 13 bases between the germline ends. CDR3 loop: CASSLAPNRGLFF. CDR3 nucleotide sequence: TGTGCCAGCAGCTTGGCTCCAAACCGCGGGCTGTTTTTT.

The chain couples TRBV11-2 to TRBJ2-1, with D perhaps assigned TRBD1 or TRBD2 (5 bases each). The germline V gene encodes CDR1 SGHAT and CDR2 FQNNGV. The CDR3 has 17 amino acids. Deletions cut 1 base from V and 8 bases from J, with 21 bases between. This CDR3 reads CASSLGDGRVRIYEQFF. The CDR3 DNA follows: TGTGCCAGCAGCTTAGGGGACGGCAGGGTAAGAATCTATGAGCAGTTCTTC.

This sequence joins TRBV5-6 and TRBJ2-4; maybe TRBD2 (6 bases). This CDR3 contains 15 residues. V was shortened by 7 bases and J by 7 bases, with 21 bases between the two germline ends. Germline lookup yields CDR1 SGHDT and CDR2 YYEEEE. The CDR3 loop is CASCSGDIGGNIQYF. Here the CDR3 DNA reads TGTGCCAGCTGCAGCGGAGACATCGGAGGGAACATTCAGTACTTC.

CDR3 DNA sequence: TGTGCCAGCAGCTTAAAAGGGACAGGGGGCCTCAGCACAGATACGCAGTATTTT. Protein product: CASSLKGTGGLSTDTQYF. V and J are TRBV7-6 and TRBJ2-3, with 12 bases aligning to TRBD1. The CDR3 is 18 residues long. Germline CDR1 is SGHVS and CDR2 is FNYEAQ. After removal of 2 bases from V and 0 bases from J, the junction contained 6 bases not matched to a gene.

The chain has TRBV27 and TRBJ1-2; D unclear. V lost 2 bases to trimming and J lost 3 bases, with 7 bases between them. Germline CDR1 and CDR2: MNHEY and SMNVEV (reference sequence). This CDR3 has 13 amino acids. The CDR3 loop reads CASSLHSYYGYTF. As DNA, the CDR3 is TGTGCCAGCAGTTTACACAGTTACTATGGCTACACCTTC.

The chain combines TRBV9 with TRBJ2-6; 11 bases match TRBD2. This CDR3 comprises 20 residues. J gave up 0 bases and V 1 base, and 9 bases lay outside the gene matches. The germline gives CDR1 SGDLS, CDR2 YYNGEE. The CDR3 DNA reads as TGTGCCAGCAGCGTATCTAGGACGGGACTAGCGGCCTCTGGGGCCAACGTCCTGACTTTC. The encoded protein is CASSVSRTGLAASGANVLTF. The full variable domain, its missing parts supplied by reference TRBV9 and TRBJ2-6, is DSGVTQTPKHLITATGQRVTLRCSPRSGDLSVYWYQQSLDQGLQFLIQYYNGEERAKGNILERFSAQQFPDLHSELNLSSLELGDSALYFCASSVSRTGLAASGANVLTFGAGSRLTVL.

The rearrangement links TRBV13 to TRBJ2-3, with no clear D. The germline V gene encodes CDR1 PRHDT and CDR2 FYEKMQ (reference sequence). The length of the CDR3 is 12 residues. V was clipped by 3 bases and J by 1 base, with 2 bases between them. The CDR3 sequence is CASSFRTDTQYF. DNA for the CDR3: TGTGCCAGCAGCTTCCGCACAGATACGCAGTATTTT.

This sequence joins TRBV5-4 and TRBJ2-3; 8 positions agree with TRBD2. From germline, CDR1 is SGHNT and CDR2 YYREEE (reference sequence). This CDR3 is built from 14 residues. Trimming at V came to 4 bases and at J to 6 bases, leaving 7 bases not matched to a gene. The DNA of the CDR3 is TGTGCCAGCAGCCCCGGGGGGGACATGGATACGCAGTATTTT. Translation: CASSPGGDMDTQYF.

The gene calls are TRBV7-9 and TRBJ1-4, with unresolved D. The V and J ends lost 7 bases and 4 bases respectively, with 10 bases between them. Germline V gene sequence: CDR1 SEHNR, CDR2 FQNEAQ (reference sequence). This CDR3 region has 13 residues. The DNA for the CDR3 is TGTGCCAGCAATGCCGGGGTTAATGAAAAACTGTTTTTT. This encodes CASNAGVNEKLFF. Supplemented by reference TRBV7-9 and TRBJ1-4, the full variable domain reads DTGVSQNPRHKITKRGQNVTFRCDPISEHNRLYWYRQTLGQGPEFLTYFQNEAQLEKSRLLSDRFSAERPKGSFSTLEIQRTEQGDSAMYLCASNAGVNEKLFFGSGTQLSVL.

This sequence joins TRBV1 and TRBJ2-7; TRBD1, the table's D call, lacks a check against the DNA. TRBV1 is assigned pseudogene status. CDR3 length: 16 amino acids. The CDR3 DNA sequence: TGCACCAGCAGCCAACGTCCGGGACAGGGGTTCTGCGAGCAGTACTTC. Translated, it gives CTSSQRPGQGFCEQYF.

The V call is TRBV6-5, the J call TRBJ2-7; D is ambiguous. Between the trimmed V and J ends, which lost 4 bases and 2 bases, there was a span of 15 bases. The CDR3 spans 15 residues. Looked up from germline, CDR1 is MNHEY and CDR2 is SVGAGI. The CDR3: CASSSPHRIPYEQYF. DNA of the CDR3: TGTGCCAGCAGTTCCCCCCATCGAATTCCCTACGAGCAGTACTTC.

In regard to this clone: At one end the junction does not follow the germline gene, possibly because of a read error. The chain joins TRBV7-9 to TRBJ1-2, with D unclear. The CDR3 totals 14 residues. CDR1 and CDR2 (germline): SEHNR, FQNEAQ (reference sequence). DNA for the CDR3: TGTGCCAACAGCTTTAGACCCACTCTAGATGGCTACACCTTC. Translated, it gives CANSFRPTLDGYTF.

In this sample, this clone turned up a few times. The J gene is TRBJ2-7, the V gene TRBV7-9; 10 nucleotides align to TRBD2. Germline assignment: CDR1 SEHNR and CDR2 FQNEAQ (reference sequence). J gave up 0 bases and V 5 bases, and 1 base lay outside the gene matches. The CDR3 has 14 amino acids. The CDR3 coding sequence is TGTGCCAGCAGCCCTAGCGGGAGCTCCTACGAGCAGTACTTC. It yields the protein CASSPSGSSYEQYF.

J is TRBJ1-2 and V is TRBV14, with a weak D call TRBD1 (6 bases). Germline lookup yields CDR1 SGHDN and CDR2 FVKESK. Trimming removed 1 base at V and 3 bases at J, with 15 bases between. The CDR3 is 16 amino acids. The CDR3 sequence: CASSQVRGAPHYGYTF. CDR3 bases: TGTGCCAGCAGCCAAGTGCGGGGGGCGCCTCACTATGGCTACACCTTC.

This clone was seen more than once but under ten times. The rearrangement uses TRBV27 and TRBJ1-5; weak D call: TRBD1 (5 bases). Germline V gene sequence: CDR1 MNHEY, CDR2 SMNVEV (reference sequence). The V and J ends lost 3 bases and 6 bases respectively, with 12 bases between them. The CDR3 has 14 amino acids. CDR3 sequence (DNA): TGTGCCAGCAGTTTGATACAGAGGGGTCAGCCCCAGCATTTT. It encodes CASSLIQRGQPQHF.

The CDR3 bases are TGTGCCAGCAGTGAGACCCTTTACGAGCAGTACTTC. It yields the protein CASSETLYEQYF. The rearrangement uses TRBV6-5 and TRBJ2-7; no clear D gene. The ends were cut back, 5 bases at V and 4 bases at J, with 9 bases in the middle. CDR1 MNHEY and CDR2 SVGAGI come from the germline V gene. This CDR3 spans 12 amino acids.